Reported below is one T cell receptor beta chain. Germline CDR1 reads SGHAT; CDR2 reads FQNNGV. Trimming shortened V by 4 bases and J by 8 bases, and 11 bases separated the two germline ends. CDR3 length equals 12 residues. The data originate from a study of blood T cell repertoires in COVID-19. Study summary: Spain, Italy and the United States supplied samples that represented acute and convalescent COVID-19. Sample material is recorded as cDNA or gDNA derived from T cells, B-cell-depleted T cells, or PBMCs.

In the original workflow: Amplification of reference gene primers provided the estimated nucleated cell counts. The data were produced by immunoSEQ multiplex PCR, yet TCRdb's version contains in-frame clones alone and is incomplete. D and trimming come from the DNA, and the V and J calls and clone size come from that table. This sample carries hundreds of thousands of clones, about 90% of them seen once, and the ten largest clones take roughly 1.6%. This rearrangement joins TRBV11-2 to TRBJ1-2, with D tentatively TRBD1 (5 bases). What was sequenced was peripheral blood. The receptor was isolated from a woman aged 40 to 50 who had recovered from COVID-19. DNA of the CDR3: TGTGCCAGCAGCTGGGGGGGGAACGGCTACACCTTC. Protein: CASSWGGNGYTF.